This TCR beta chain stems from a study of identical twins. Via MiXCR, TCRdb re-called the 5' RACE reads, giving one row per CDR3 protein. The data show hundreds of thousands of distinct CDR3 sequences, under 9.5% seen once. As to this clonotype: What it binds is unknown. Compared with germline, one end of the junction differs, possibly owing to a read error.

Points from the study as a whole: A lower insertion count was a feature of abundant cord blood beta clonotypes, with no such feature in memory repertoires.

Germline values: CDR1 SEHNR, CDR2 FQNEAQ (reference sequence). CDR3 size: 16 residues. Another study also made use of these data, one on yellow fever vaccine responses in identical twins.

Sequenced input: memory (CD45RO+) T cells sorted from blood. This sequence joins TRBV7-9 and TRBJ1-5, with a tentative D call TRBD1 (5 bases). The sequence came from a woman aged 18-29 years in good health. In DNA form, the CDR3 reads TGTGGCAGCAGCTTAGGGGCAGGGAAGACCAATCAGCCCCAGCATTTT. Encoded protein: CGSSLGAGKTNQPQHF.